Below are 14 T cell receptor beta chains sequenced from a single sample in a study of blood T cell repertoires in COVID-19. The data were produced by immunoSEQ multiplex PCR, yet TCRdb's version contains in-frame clones alone and is incomplete. Of approximately 400,000 clones in the sample, around 86% are singletons; the top ten hold 5% to 5.5%. Sequencing was performed on PBMCs or T cells enriched from blood (not recorded which). The receptors here all came from a woman in her forties or fifties who had recovered from COVID-19.

The chain recombines TRBV5-4 with TRBJ1-5; 8 bases are a match to TRBD1. The CDR3 has 14 amino acids. The germline CDR1 and CDR2 sequences are SGHNT and YYREEE (reference sequence). Trimming removed 5 bases from V and 5 bases from J; junction bases left unmatched: 6. The CDR3 DNA follows: TGTGCCAGCAGTCAGGGGGCGGCGGATCAGCCCCAGCATTTT. Residues: CASSQGAADQPQHF.

The chain employs TRBV12-3 or TRBV12-4 and TRBJ2-7; D is unclear. The V end was cut by 5 bases, the J end by 1 base, with 9 bases between. The CDR3 covers 13 residues. DNA of the CDR3: TGTGCCAGCAGTAATCGCAGGTCCTACGAGCAGTACTTC. This translates into CASSNRRSYEQYF.

This chain uses TRBV6-2 or TRBV6-3 with TRBJ2-7, with unresolved D. Germline values: CDR1 MNHEY, CDR2 SVGEGT. Trimming shortened V by 2 bases and J by 3 bases, and 5 bases separated the two germline ends. CDR3 size: 12 residues. This chain's CDR3 is CASSYSLYEQYF. CDR3 coding DNA: TGTGCCAGCAGTTACAGCCTCTACGAGCAGTACTTC.

This clone showed up just once. The CDR3 sequence: CATSIRQGIPEAFF. The CDR3, as DNA: TGTGCCACCAGCATACGCCAGGGGATCCCTGAAGCTTTCTTT. V is TRBV15 and J is TRBJ1-1; maybe TRBD1 (6 bases). The V end lost 4 bases, the J end lost 6 bases, and 15 bases lay between the germline ends. The CDR3 is 14 amino acids. CDR1 LNHNV and CDR2 YYDKDF come from the germline V gene (reference sequence).

The gene calls are TRBV20-1 and TRBJ2-1; D is possibly TRBD1 (5 bases). The CDR3 extends over 16 amino acids. Germline V gives CDR1 DFQATT, CDR2 SNEGSKA (reference sequence). The V gene lost 3 bases and the J gene lost 6 bases, with 21 bases spanning the gap. The CDR3: CSASLGASPTGNEQFF. CDR3 bases: TGCAGTGCTAGTCTTGGGGCCAGCCCCACGGGCAATGAGCAGTTCTTC.

The chain employs TRBV19 and TRBJ2-1; 12 nucleotides match TRBD2. Germline CDR1 LNHDA, CDR2 SQIVND (reference sequence). The CDR3 extends over 14 amino acids. With 7 bases clipped from V and 15 bases from J, the junction kept 13 bases outside the gene matches. The CDR3 here is CASKLAGGTPSLFF. The CDR3 DNA is TGTGCCAGTAAGCTAGCGGGGGGGACTCCCAGTCTGTTCTTC. Variable domain in full (rest from reference TRBV19 and TRBJ2-1): DGGITQSPKYLFRKEGQNVTLSCEQNLNHDAMYWYRQDPGQGLRLIYYSQIVNDFQKGDIAEGYSVSREKKESFPLTVTSAQKNPTAFYLCASKLAGGTPSLFFGPGTRLTVL.

This clone turned up a few times. CDR3 in DNA: TGTGCCAGCAGTTACCAGAATGGTGAAAAACTGTTTTTT. This sequence encodes CASSYQNGEKLFF. The chain links TRBV6-5 to TRBJ1-4; D unresolved. The germline gives CDR1 MNHEY, CDR2 SVGAGI. V lost 2 bases and J lost 7, with 8 bases in between. The CDR3 loop spans 13 amino acids.

This sequence joins TRBV3-1 (or the pseudogene TRBV3-2) and TRBJ2-5, with D uncertain. The CDR3 spans 14 residues. Trimming shortened V by 4 bases and J by 4 bases, and 13 bases separated the two germline ends. The germline V gene encodes CDR1 LGHDT and CDR2 YNNKEL (reference sequence). This CDR3 is CASSPRPTGETQYF. The CDR3 nucleotides read TGTGCCAGCAGCCCTAGGCCTACTGGAGAGACCCAGTACTTC.

This chain links TRBV7-3 with TRBJ2-7; TRBD1 is a possible D gene (5 bases). Germline CDR1 SGHTA, CDR2 FQGTGA. The CDR3 length is 13 residues. V dropped 5 bases and J dropped 6 bases, with 14 bases sitting between them. The CDR3, as DNA: TGTGCCAGCAGCGCCCTCCCAGGGTCCGAGCAGTACTTC. The encoded protein is CASSALPGSEQYF.

This sequence joins TRBV30 and TRBJ2-7; a possible D gene is TRBD2 (6 bases). CDR3 length: 13 amino acids. Deletions cut 0 bases from V and 6 bases from J, with 12 bases between. CDR1 is GTSNPN, CDR2 SVGIG, per germline (reference sequence). The CDR3 protein is CAWSVGGAGEQYF. The DNA for the CDR3 is TGTGCCTGGAGTGTAGGAGGGGCGGGCGAGCAGTACTTC.

The V gene is TRBV7-3, the J gene TRBJ2-7; 8 bases map to TRBD2. There are 13 residues in the CDR3. Losses at the gene ends were 2 bases for V and 7 bases for J; bases not matched to a gene: 4. The germline V gene has CDR1 SGHTA and CDR2 FQGTGA. The CDR3 sequence is CASSLGPSGEQYF. Here the CDR3 DNA reads TGTGCCAGCAGCTTAGGACCTAGCGGGGAGCAGTACTTC.

The genes are TRBV6-5 and TRBJ1-2; D gene unclear. The CDR3 is made up of 13 amino acids. Germline CDR1 MNHEY, CDR2 SVGAGI. V lost 5 bases and J 4 bases, leaving 11 bases between the germline ends. The DNA of the CDR3 is TGTGCCAGCAGTCCCGAGAGACTCTATGGCTACACCTTC. It encodes CASSPERLYGYTF.

This rearrangement joins TRBV9 to TRBJ2-3; D is undetermined. In germline, CDR1 is SGDLS, CDR2 YYNGEE. CDR3 length: 13 amino acids. The V end was cut by 4 bases, the J end by 5 bases, with 11 bases between. The CDR3 nucleotides read TGTGCCAGCAGCTCACTGGTTTTAGATACGCAGTATTTT. It codes for CASSSLVLDTQYF.

The V gene is TRBV7-3, the J gene TRBJ2-3, with D possibly TRBD1 on 6 matching bases. Germline loops: CDR1 SGHTA, CDR2 FQGTGA. The V end lost 4 bases, the J end lost 6 bases, and 17 bases lay between the germline ends. CDR3 size: 15 residues. The CDR3 sequence is CASSSQGLGADTQYF. The CDR3, as DNA: TGTGCCAGCAGCTCACAGGGTCTCGGAGCGGATACGCAGTATTTT.